These 16 T cell receptor beta chains were sequenced from one sample in a study of control samples from healthy donors and cancer patients. Produced via immunoSEQ multiplex PCR; TCRdb's table is partial and in-frame only. This sample has around 250,000 clones, with roughly 87% found just once. The sequenced material came from PBMCs. The receptors here all came from a woman aged 55-70 years with lung cancer.

The V call is TRBV6-6, the J call TRBJ2-7; 8 positions match TRBD1. The CDR3 has 15 amino acids. Germline trimming cut 2 bases from V and 2 bases from J; bases unmatched to any gene: 5. Germline CDR1 MNHNY, CDR2 SVGAGI (reference sequence). Here the CDR3 reads CASSYRRTGPYEQYF. The CDR3 DNA reads TGTGCCAGCAGTTACCGTCGGACAGGGCCCTACGAGCAGTACTTC.

The chain carries TRBV5-4 and TRBJ2-7, with 8 bases fitting TRBD1. J lost 2 bases, V lost 4 bases, and 5 bases had no gene match. The CDR3 consists of 14 residues. In germline, CDR1 is SGHNT, CDR2 YYREEE (reference sequence). The CDR3 DNA reads as TGTGCCAGCAGCCCTGGGGGACAGGCCTACGAGCAGTACTTC. Its translation: CASSPGGQAYEQYF.

The chain carries TRBV19 and TRBJ1-1, with D unclear. Trimming shortened V by 8 bases and J by 1 base, and 5 bases separated the two germline ends. The CDR3 covers 11 residues. The germline gives CDR1 LNHDA, CDR2 SQIVND (reference sequence). CDR3 sequence reads: CASRGNTEAFF. In DNA, the CDR3 is TGTGCCAGTCGGGGGAACACTGAAGCTTTCTTT.

In the case of this clone: This CDR3 is also generated by other DNA sequences in the sample. The chain carries TRBV5-4 and TRBJ2-3; D remains unclear. The germline V and J ends were trimmed by 0 bases and 0 bases, with 5 bases remaining between them. Per germline, CDR1 SGHNT and CDR2 YYREEE (reference sequence). The CDR3 totals 14 residues. The CDR3 DNA follows: TGTGCCAGCAGCTTGGGGACCAGCACAGATACGCAGTATTTT. As protein: CASSLGTSTDTQYF.

This clone was observed a few times. V and J are TRBV29-1 and TRBJ1-1, with D uncertain. CDR3 length equals 12 residues. V lost 7 bases and J lost 0, with 9 bases in between. Germline-derived CDR1 and CDR2 are SQVTM and ANQGSEA. CDR3 loop: CSAKGMNTEAFF. The CDR3 coding sequence is TGCAGCGCGAAAGGTATGAACACTGAAGCTTTCTTT.

The V call is TRBV10-2, the J call TRBJ2-1; D not resolved. Germline loops: CDR1 WSHSY, CDR2 SAAADI. The germline V and J ends were trimmed by 3 bases and 6 bases, with 12 bases remaining between them. The CDR3 extends over 14 amino acids. The CDR3 is CASSDGVVSNEQFF. The CDR3 bases are TGCGCCAGCAGTGACGGAGTAGTCTCCAATGAGCAGTTCTTC.

Ten or more counts support this clone. This rearrangement joins TRBV5-1 to TRBJ2-7, with TRBD2 matching 11 bases. The CDR3 is 14 residues long. Per the germline V gene, CDR1 is SGHRS and CDR2 is YFSETQ. With 5 bases clipped from V and 4 bases from J, the junction kept 5 bases outside the gene matches. In nucleotides, the CDR3 is TGCGCCAGCAGGGAGGGACTAGCGGCTTACGAGCAGTACTTC. Translated, it gives CASREGLAAYEQYF.

The genes are TRBV19 and TRBJ1-5; a possible D gene is TRBD1 (6 bases). The CDR3 is made up of 16 amino acids. Germline-derived CDR1 and CDR2 are LNHDA and SQIVND (reference sequence). Trimming removed 2 bases at V and 4 bases at J, with 15 bases between. The CDR3 DNA sequence: TGTGCCAGTAGTATAAGGTCGGGGACACAAAATCAGCCCCAGCATTTT. Translated: CASSIRSGTQNQPQHF.

This CDR3 reads CASSVYGASGMITDTQYF. DNA for the CDR3: TGTGCCAGCAGCGTATATGGGGCTAGCGGGATGATCACAGATACGCAGTATTTT. This chain uses TRBV9 with TRBJ2-3; 9 nucleotides match TRBD2. The CDR3 loop spans 18 amino acids. Trimming removed 1 base from V and 2 bases from J; junction bases left unmatched: 11. The germline V gene encodes CDR1 SGDLS and CDR2 YYNGEE.

V gene TRBV5-8 combines with J gene TRBJ2-7; 9 positions match TRBD1. Germline CDR1 and CDR2: SGHTS and YDEGEE. The CDR3 has 16 residues. The V segment lost 3 bases and the J segment 4 bases; nucleotides outside the gene matches: 11. CDR3 loop: CASSYLPGQGPYEQYF. CDR3 in DNA: TGTGCCAGCAGCTACTTACCGGGACAGGGACCTTACGAGCAGTACTTC.

The chain links TRBV6-4 to TRBJ2-7; 8 bases map to TRBD1. The V segment lost 5 bases and the J segment 0 bases; nucleotides outside the gene matches: 3. Germline V gene sequence: CDR1 MRHNA, CDR2 SNTAGT. This CDR3 has 14 residues. In nucleotides, the CDR3 is TGTGCCAGCAGTACGGACAGGGACTCCTACGAGCAGTACTTC. Translating it yields CASSTDRDSYEQYF.

This clone was found once. This chain uses TRBV10-1 with TRBJ1-1; no definite D call. Germline loops: CDR1 WNHNN, CDR2 SYGVQD (reference sequence). V lost 1 base to trimming and J lost 3 bases, with 9 bases between them. The CDR3 has 14 residues. The CDR3 DNA follows: TGCGCCAGCAGTGAGTTAGCAACGGACACTGAAGCTTTCTTT. Protein product: CASSELATDTEAFF.

This clone was seen at least ten times. The V and J genes are TRBV28 and TRBJ1-2; D is uncertain. The ends were cut back, 6 bases at V and 6 bases at J, with 17 bases in the middle. Germline V gene lookup returns CDR1 MDHEN and CDR2 SYDVKM. There are 14 residues in the CDR3. DNA of the CDR3: TGTGCCAGCAGACCCTGGGAGAGGATGAATGGCTACACCTTC. Its protein is CASRPWERMNGYTF.

The rearrangement joins TRBV7-9 to TRBJ2-1, with D perhaps matching TRBD1 (6 bases). Per germline, CDR1 SEHNR and CDR2 FQNEAQ (reference sequence). The CDR3 has 15 residues. V dropped 1 base and J dropped 2 bases, with 9 bases sitting between them. Here the CDR3 reads CASSLVRTAYNEQFF. The CDR3 DNA sequence: TGTGCCAGCAGCTTAGTCAGGACAGCCTACAATGAGCAGTTCTTC.

This clone showed up just once. The chain joins TRBV7-8 to TRBJ1-5; 7 bases map to TRBD1. CDR1 is SGHVS, CDR2 FQNEAQ, per germline. V shed 9 bases, J shed 2 bases, and the junction held 7 bases outside the gene matches. The CDR3 runs to 14 residues. CDR3 in amino acids: CASKGADGNQPQHF. As DNA, the CDR3 is TGTGCCAGTAAGGGGGCGGACGGCAATCAGCCCCAGCATTTT.

CDR3 nucleotides: TGTGCTAGTGGTTACGGGAACACGGCCACCGGGGAGCTGTTTTTT. Encoded protein: CASGYGNTATGELFF. This chain links TRBV12-5 with TRBJ2-2; perhaps TRBD2 as D (5 bases). Between the trimmed V and J ends, which lost 4 bases and 4 bases, there was a span of 13 bases. The CDR3 covers 15 residues. Germline CDR1 and CDR2: LGHNT and FRNRAP.